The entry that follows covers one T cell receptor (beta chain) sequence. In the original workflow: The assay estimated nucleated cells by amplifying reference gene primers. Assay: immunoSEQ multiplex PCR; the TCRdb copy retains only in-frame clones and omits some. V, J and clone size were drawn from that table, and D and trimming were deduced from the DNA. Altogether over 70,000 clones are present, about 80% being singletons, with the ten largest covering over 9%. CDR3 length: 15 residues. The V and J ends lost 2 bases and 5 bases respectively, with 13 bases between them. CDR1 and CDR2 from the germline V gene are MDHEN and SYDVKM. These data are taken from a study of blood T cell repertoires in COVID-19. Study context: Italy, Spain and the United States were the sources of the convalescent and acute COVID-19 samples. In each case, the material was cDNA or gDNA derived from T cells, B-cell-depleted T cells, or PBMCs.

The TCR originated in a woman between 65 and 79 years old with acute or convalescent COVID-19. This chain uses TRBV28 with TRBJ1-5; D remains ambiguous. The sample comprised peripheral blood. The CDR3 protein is CASSLGPGVHQPQHF. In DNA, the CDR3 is TGTGCCAGCAGTTTAGGTCCCGGTGTTCATCAGCCCCAGCATTTT.